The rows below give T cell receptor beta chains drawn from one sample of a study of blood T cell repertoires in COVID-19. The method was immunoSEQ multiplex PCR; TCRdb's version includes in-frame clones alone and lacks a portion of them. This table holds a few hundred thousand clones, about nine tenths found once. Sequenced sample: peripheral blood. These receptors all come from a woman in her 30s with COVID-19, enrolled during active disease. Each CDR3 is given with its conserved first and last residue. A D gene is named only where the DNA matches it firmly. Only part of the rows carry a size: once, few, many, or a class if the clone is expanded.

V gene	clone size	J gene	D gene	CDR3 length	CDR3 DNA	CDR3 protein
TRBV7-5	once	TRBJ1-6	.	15	TGTGTCAGAAGCCTACGGGACAGGGAGGATTCACCCCTCCACTTT	CVRSLRDREDSPLHF
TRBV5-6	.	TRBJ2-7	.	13	TGTGCCAGCAGCTTAGGCAGACACTACGAGCAGTACTTC	CASSLGRHYEQYF
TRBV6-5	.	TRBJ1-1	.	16	TGTGCCAGCAGTTACTCGCGTGTCACGGGTTCCACTGAAGCTTTCTTT	CASSYSRVTGSTEAFF
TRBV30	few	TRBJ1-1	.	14	TGTGCCTGGAGTGTTTTTAGGGGAGGGAGGGAAGCTTTCTTT	CAWSVFRGGREAFF
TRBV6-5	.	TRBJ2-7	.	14	TGTGCCAGCAGGCGTAAACGGGAGTCCCACGAGCAGTACTTC	CASRRKRESHEQYF
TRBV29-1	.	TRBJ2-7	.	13	TGCAGCGTTACCCGGACAGATACCTACGAGCAGTACTTC	CSVTRTDTYEQYF
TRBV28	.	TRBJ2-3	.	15	TGTGCCAGCAGTTTAGGGGGCCCTGGCACAGATACGCAGTATTTT	CASSLGGPGTDTQYF
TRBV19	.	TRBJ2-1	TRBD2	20	TGTGCCAGTAAGAGGCGGGCTAGCGGGAGGGCCTACAGCTCCTACAATGAGCAGTTCTTC	CASKRRASGRAYSSYNEQFF
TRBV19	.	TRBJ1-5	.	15	TGTGCCAGTAGTACGAGACAGGATCTCAATCAGCCCCAGCATTTT	CASSTRQDLNQPQHF
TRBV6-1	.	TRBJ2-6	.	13	TGTGCCAGCAGTGAAAGCGGGGCCAACGTCCTGACTTTC	CASSESGANVLTF
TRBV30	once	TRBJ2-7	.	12	TGTGCCTGGAGGGTCAGAAGCTACGAGCAGTACTTC	CAWRVRSYEQYF
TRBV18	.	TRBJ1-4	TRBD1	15	TGTGCCAGCTCAGCACAGGGGGCAACTAATGAAAAACTGTTTTTT	CASSAQGATNEKLFF
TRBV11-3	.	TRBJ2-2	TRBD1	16	TGTGCCAGCAGCTTAGAGGGGGCAGGGGGCCCCGGGGAGCTGTTTTTT	CASSLEGAGGPGELFF
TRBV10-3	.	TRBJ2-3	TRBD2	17	TGTGCCATCAGTGAACCCCGACTAGCGACTAGCACAGATACGCAGTATTTT	CAISEPRLATSTDTQYF
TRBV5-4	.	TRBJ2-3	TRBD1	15	TGTGCCAGCAGCCTAGACAGGGGGCAAACAGATACGCAGTATTTT	CASSLDRGQTDTQYF
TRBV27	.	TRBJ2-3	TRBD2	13	TGTGCCAGCAGTTTCCAACTAGCGGATACGCAGTATTTT	CASSFQLADTQYF
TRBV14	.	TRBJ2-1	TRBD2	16	TGTGCCAGCAGCCCCTTAGCGGGAGGGCCCTACAATGAGCAGTTCTTC	CASSPLAGGPYNEQFF
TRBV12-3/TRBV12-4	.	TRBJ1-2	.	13	TGTGCCAGCAAGCCAGGGGTTGGCTATGGCTACACCTTC	CASKPGVGYGYTF
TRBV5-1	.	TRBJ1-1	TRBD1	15	TGCGCCAGCAGCTTGGGGGGACAGGAAAACACTGAAGCTTTCTTT	CASSLGGQENTEAFF
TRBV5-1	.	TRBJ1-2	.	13	TGCGCCAGCAGCTTGGACAGGGCATATGGCTACACCTTC	CASSLDRAYGYTF
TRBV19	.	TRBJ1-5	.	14	TGTGCCAGTACCCCACCGGGGACAAACCAGCCCCAGCATTTT	CASTPPGTNQPQHF
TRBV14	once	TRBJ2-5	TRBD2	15	TGTGCCAGCAGCCGGGGACTAGCGGGAGTAGAGACCCAGTACTTC	CASSRGLAGVETQYF
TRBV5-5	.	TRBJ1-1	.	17	TGTGCCAGCAGCTGGCAGCCCGGGAGGCAGGGTACCACTGAAGCTTTCTTT	CASSWQPGRQGTTEAFF
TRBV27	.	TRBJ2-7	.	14	TGTGCCAGCAGTGTCGAGCGGTTCTCCTACGAGCAGTACTTC	CASSVERFSYEQYF
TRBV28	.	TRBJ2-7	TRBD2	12	TGTGCCAGCAGGACTAGCGACTACGAGCAGTACTTC	CASRTSDYEQYF
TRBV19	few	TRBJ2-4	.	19	TGTGCCAGTAGTATAGCTAAGGGTTTGGGGCCTCCAGCCAAAAACATTCAGTACTTC	CASSIAKGLGPPAKNIQYF
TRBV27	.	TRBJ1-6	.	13	TGTGCCAGCAGTATTGAAGAGAATTCACCCCTCCACTTT	CASSIEENSPLHF
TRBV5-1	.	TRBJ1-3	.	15	TGCGCCAGCAGCAATACAGGGTTCTCTGGAAACACCATATATTTT	CASSNTGFSGNTIYF
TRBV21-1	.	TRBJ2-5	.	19	TGTGCCAGCAGCAAAACGTTTCCTCCTTTACTAGCGGGAATGGGGACCCAGTACTTC	CASSKTFPPLLAGMGTQYF